This is a list of T cell receptor beta chains from one sample in a study of blood T cell repertoires in COVID-19. Sequencing used immunoSEQ multiplex PCR; TCRdb keeps in-frame clones, though not all of them. The sample includes over 85,000 clones, approximately 83% of them seen just once. The sequencing sample was made of peripheral blood. The receptor set was obtained from a woman in her seventies with acute or convalescent COVID-19. CDR3s include the opening cysteine and the closing phenylalanine or tryptophan. D genes are given only for firm matches. Size is omitted from some rows. Given values are once, few, many or a class for expanded clones.

TRBJ1-2 - - 15 TRBV28 CASTGRGTTNYGYTF TGTGCCAGCACAGGCAGGGGAACAACTAACTATGGCTACACCTTC
TRBJ2-5 - - 13 TRBV30 CAWSPGTAETQYF TGTGCCTGGAGTCCCGGGACTGCGGAGACCCAGTACTTC
TRBJ2-5 TRBD2 - 14 TRBV7-2 CASSKGTRRETQYF TGTGCCAGCAGCAAGGGGACTAGACGAGAGACCCAGTACTTC
TRBJ1-4 TRBD1 - 14 TRBV6-5 CASRTGQGIEKLFF TGTGCCAGCAGAACGGGACAGGGGATAGAAAAACTGTTTTTT
TRBJ1-1 TRBD1 - 14 TRBV2 CASLQGRENTEAFF TGTGCCAGCTTACAGGGGCGGGAGAACACTGAAGCTTTCTTT
TRBJ1-2 - - 13 TRBV5-1 CASSFELNYGYTF TGCGCCAGCAGCTTTGAGTTAAACTATGGCTACACCTTC
TRBJ1-3 - - 12 TRBV2 CASIYSGNTIYF TGTGCCAGCATTTATTCTGGAAACACCATATATTTT
TRBJ1-6 - - 13 TRBV14 CASSQINNSPLHF TGTGCCAGCAGCCAAATAAATAATTCACCCCTCCACTTT
TRBJ1-2 - - 15 TRBV6-1 CASSEELGVDYGYTF TGTGCCAGCAGTGAAGAATTAGGGGTAGACTATGGCTACACCTTC
TRBJ1-5 - few 15 TRBV6-6 CASSDADASNQPQHF TGTGCCAGCAGCGACGCGGATGCTAGCAATCAGCCCCAGCATTTT
TRBJ1-2 - - 17 TRBV9 CASSEPATGTLNYGYTF TGTGCCAGCAGCGAACCCGCCACCGGGACACTTAACTATGGCTACACCTTC
TRBJ1-5 - few 16 TRBV27 CASSPEGGPPNQPQHF TGTGCCAGCAGTCCGGAGGGCGGTCCCCCAAATCAGCCCCAGCATTTT
TRBJ2-5 - - 17 TRBV4-2 CASSQETDVREKETQYF TGTGCCAGCAGCCAAGAAACCGATGTGAGGGAAAAGGAGACCCAGTACTTC
TRBJ1-5 TRBD1 - 14 TRBV30 CAWSVRTGGQPQHF TGTGCCTGGAGTGTACGGACAGGGGGTCAGCCCCAGCATTTT
TRBJ2-2 TRBD1 once 16 TRBV18 CASSPLTGGATGELFF TGTGCCAGCTCACCACTGACAGGGGGCGCAACCGGGGAGCTGTTTTTT
TRBJ1-1 - - 13 TRBV5-1 CASSPDRITEAFF TGCGCCAGCAGCCCTGACAGGATCACTGAAGCTTTCTTT
TRBJ2-5 - - 16 TRBV4-1 CASSQLTTRGQETQYF TGCGCCAGCAGCCAACTAACGACCCGGGGCCAAGAGACCCAGTACTTC
TRBJ1-1 - once 15 TRBV5-5 CASSLGHLLNTEAFF TGTGCCAGCAGCTTGGGGCACCTTTTGAACACTGAAGCTTTCTTT
TRBJ2-1 - once 17 TRBV18 CASSPPRTANTYNEQFF TGTGCCAGCTCACCACCCAGGACAGCTAATACCTACAATGAGCAGTTCTTC
TRBJ2-5 TRBD2 - 14 TRBV6-5 CASSRREVQETQYF TGTGCCAGCAGTCGGCGGGAGGTCCAAGAGACCCAGTACTTC
TRBJ1-2 - - 14 TRBV5-4 CASSVPTGNYGYTF TGTGCCAGCAGCGTCCCGACGGGAAACTATGGCTACACCTTC
TRBJ2-7 TRBD2 - 15 TRBV7-8 CASIHVAGGSYEQYF TGTGCCAGCATCCATGTAGCGGGGGGATCCTACGAGCAGTACTTC
TRBJ1-4 TRBD1 few 15 TRBV7-9 CASSPGQGAWEKLFF TGTGCCAGCAGCCCCGGCCAGGGGGCGTGGGAAAAACTGTTTTTT
TRBJ2-2 TRBD2 - 15 TRBV18 CASSPMAGVTGELFF TGTGCCAGCTCACCAATGGCGGGGGTGACCGGGGAGCTGTTTTTT
TRBJ1-2 - - 15 TRBV5-1 CASSLGSGTDYGYTF TGCGCCAGCAGCTTGGGGTCAGGGACTGACTATGGCTACACCTTC
TRBJ2-1 - - 13 TRBV27 CASSFRSPNEQFF TGTGCCAGCAGTTTCCGGAGCCCTAATGAGCAGTTCTTC
TRBJ1-2 - - 12 TRBV6-5 CASSRTQVGYTF TGTGCCAGCAGTCGAACACAGGTCGGCTACACCTTC
TRBJ2-1 - - 12 TRBV10-3 CAISEFPEAQFF TGTGCCATCAGTGAGTTCCCCGAGGCGCAGTTCTTC
TRBJ2-3 - - 13 TRBV12-5 CASGLVVRDTQYF TGTGCTAGTGGTTTGGTAGTTCGGGATACGCAGTATTTT
TRBJ1-2 - - 13 TRBV25-1 CASSEWGGYGYTF TGTGCCAGCAGTGAATGGGGGGGTTATGGCTACACCTTC
TRBJ1-6 - - 15 TRBV3-1/TRBV3-2 CASSQVTDFGSPLHF TGTGCCAGCAGCCAAGTGACGGACTTCGGTTCACCCCTCCACTTT
TRBJ1-3 TRBD1 - 14 TRBV30 CAWSRTGPRDTIYF TGTGCCTGGAGTCGGACAGGGCCGCGGGACACCATATATTTT
TRBJ1-1 TRBD1 - 15 TRBV5-1 CASSLRGGGSTEAFF TGCGCCAGCAGCTTGCGCGGAGGGGGCAGCACTGAAGCTTTCTTT
TRBJ1-2 - - 14 TRBV6-5 CASSPVQGSVGYTF TGTGCCAGCAGTCCCGTTCAGGGCAGCGTGGGCTACACCTTC
TRBJ1-5 - - 13 TRBV6-5 CAVGEPGNQPQHF TGTGCCGTAGGAGAGCCTGGCAATCAGCCCCAGCATTTT
TRBJ2-2 TRBD2 - 15 TRBV5-1 CASSLREGRTGELFF TGCGCCAGCAGCCTGAGGGAGGGTAGAACCGGGGAGCTGTTTTTT
TRBJ1-2 TRBD1 - 16 TRBV5-4 CASSAPGTGDHYGYTF TGTGCCAGCAGCGCCCCTGGTACAGGGGATCACTATGGCTACACCTTC
TRBJ2-1 - few 12 TRBV6-6 CASRERADEQFF TGTGCCAGCAGGGAGAGAGCCGATGAGCAGTTCTTC
TRBJ1-3 - - 13 TRBV2 CASSDNSGNTIYF TGTGCCAGCAGTGATAACTCTGGAAACACCATATATTTT
TRBJ1-4 - - 13 TRBV7-3 CASSPGSNEKLFF TGTGCCAGCAGCCCAGGTTCGAATGAAAAACTGTTTTTT
TRBJ2-2 TRBD1 once 13 TRBV3-1/TRBV3-2 CASRGTGVGELFF TGTGCCAGCAGGGGGACAGGGGTCGGGGAGCTGTTTTTT
TRBJ2-5 - - 15 TRBV20-1 CSASASQRIRETQYF TGCAGTGCTAGTGCTAGCCAACGTATAAGAGAGACCCAGTACTTC
TRBJ2-3 - - 14 TRBV18 CASSKLDNTDTQYF TGTGCCAGCTCAAAATTAGACAACACAGATACGCAGTATTTT
TRBJ1-2 TRBD1 - 17 TRBV6-1 CASSEEGTGQGYSGYTF TGTGCCAGCAGTGAAGAGGGGACGGGACAGGGGTATTCTGGCTACACCTTC
TRBJ2-4 - - 14 TRBV7-9 CASSLPGTLNIQYF TGTGCCAGCAGCTTACCCGGGACATTAAACATTCAGTACTTC
TRBJ1-2 TRBD1 - 15 TRBV4-2 CASSPDRTSIYGYTF TGTGCCAGCAGCCCGGACAGGACTTCCATCTATGGCTACACCTTC
TRBJ1-2 - - 17 TRBV5-5 CASSRLFDTTGDYGYTF TGTGCCAGCAGCCGCCTTTTCGATACTACCGGGGACTATGGCTACACCTTC
TRBJ1-4 - - 14 TRBV5-6 CASSPDDSGGKLFF TGTGCCAGCAGCCCGGACGACTCGGGGGGGAAACTGTTTTTT
TRBJ1-2 - - 14 TRBV11-3 CASSPRGVNYGYTF TGTGCCAGCAGCCCTCGGGGGGTTAACTATGGCTACACCTTC